The T cell receptor beta chain described here comes from a study of T cells in Graves' hyperthyroidism and ophthalmopathy. Study conclusions and caveats: Ophthalmopathy onset followed model prediction by a median approximately 6.2 months. Among thyroid clonotypes expanded above 0.001, most also appeared in blood.

The CDR3 contains 14 residues. V was pared by 5 bases and J by 1 base, with 11 bases between. This clonotype was picked up many times. What it binds is not known. The diagnostic basis comprised clinical symptoms, serum thyroxine and TRAb, thyroid ultrasound and orbital computed tomography. It was 8.5 to 10 ml of fresh peripheral blood that supplied the PBMCs. Amplified TCR beta CDR3 regions derived from RNA transcripts. HTBI primers were employed in a first-round RT-PCR of the TCR CDR3. From the multiplex PCR reads, TCRdb called clonotypes with MiXCR, one entry per CDR3 protein. The table lists about 740,000 distinct CDR3 sequences, around 15% of them singletons.

Sequenced material: blood. The chain has TRBV12-3 or TRBV12-4 and TRBJ1-1, with D unclear. The clonotype originates from a young woman with Graves' hyperthyroidism. DNA of the CDR3: TGTGCCAGCAGTCCCGTCGGGGAGAACACTGAAGCTTTCTTT. This translates into CASSPVGENTEAFF.